This T cell receptor (beta chain) was observed in a study of breast tumors, draining lymph nodes, adjacent tissues. This clonotype was seen ten or more times. MiXCR, run by TCRdb on the multiplex PCR reads, gives a single entry per CDR3 protein. The top ten hold over 9.5% of the sample, which has some 53,000 distinct CDR3 sequences, around 40% seen once. There are 16 residues in the CDR3. CDR1 is MNHNS, CDR2 SASEGT, per germline. Trimming removed 1 base from V and 10 bases from J, with 17 bases in between. The sequencing sample was made of breast tumor tissue. The clonotype comes from a female donor with breast cancer. Some clones in this sample may be carry-over from other donors' samples. This sequence joins TRBV6-1 and TRBJ1-6; D gene uncertain. The CDR3, as DNA: TGTGCCAGCAGTGAAGGAGGGCCGGGGAGTCGGTCACCCCTCCACTTT. Protein product: CASSEGGPGSRSPLHF.